These 28 T cell receptor beta chains share one sample of origin, sequenced in a study of blood T cells in healthy people across ages. A second PCR, run for about 6 to 12 cycles, used a sample-barcoded 5' primer plus a J-beta primer mix. TCRdb used MiXCR to reprocess the 5' RACE reads, holding one entry per CDR3 protein. Among more than 750,000 distinct CDR3 sequences listed, about 28% were seen once. These data are also associated with another study on T cells of mothers and their children.

The source material was blood. The receptor source for this set is a woman between 40 and 50 years old in good health.

The gene calls are TRBV5-1 and TRBJ1-6, with D hard to call. V was pared by 0 bases and J by 11 bases, with 15 bases between. CDR1 is SGHRS, CDR2 YFSETQ, per germline. The CDR3 runs 15 residues. The CDR3 spells CASSLGSATETPLHF. CDR3 nucleotide sequence: TGCGCCAGCAGCTTGGGTTCCGCTACCGAAACACCCCTCCACTTT.

This clonotype was observed a handful of times. CDR3 sequence reads: CASSLSSQQGVETQYF. Here the CDR3 DNA reads TGTGCCAGCAGCTTAAGTTCCCAACAGGGGGTCGAGACCCAGTACTTC. The chain carries TRBV7-9 and TRBJ2-5; TRBD1 aligns across 8 bases. Germline V lookup: CDR1 SEHNR, CDR2 FQNEAQ (reference sequence). The CDR3 has 16 amino acids. Trimming at V came to 2 bases and at J to 5 bases, leaving 10 bases not matched to a gene.

This clonotype was observed at least ten times. The genes are TRBV9 and TRBJ2-5, with unresolved D. CDR3 size: 14 residues. The germline V gene has CDR1 SGDLS and CDR2 YYNGEE. V dropped 3 bases and J dropped 2 bases, with 11 bases sitting between them. CDR3 coding DNA: TGTGCCAGCAGCGCCCGGACGGAACAAGAGACCCAGTACTTC. It encodes CASSARTEQETQYF.

There are many counts of this clonotype. This CDR3 is CASSPPGTKGNIQYF. The CDR3 coding sequence is TGTGCCAGCAGCCCTCCCGGGACTAAGGGGAACATTCAGTACTTC. The V gene is TRBV12-3 or TRBV12-4, the J gene TRBJ2-4; 7 nucleotides match TRBD2. The CDR3 extends over 15 amino acids. V lost 6 bases to trimming and J lost 7 bases; unmatched junction nucleotides: 12.

This clonotype occurred a few times. J is TRBJ1-1 and V is TRBV12-3 or TRBV12-4, with unresolved D. This CDR3 contains 13 residues. V lost 5 bases to trimming and J lost 0 bases, with 7 bases between them. This CDR3 reads CASSDKMNTEAFF. CDR3 nucleotides: TGTGCCAGCAGTGACAAGATGAACACTGAAGCTTTCTTT.

This clonotype was counted between two and nine times. The junction and the germline gene differ at one end; a read error may be behind it. The gene calls are TRBV3-1 and TRBJ1-2; a weak D match, TRBD1 (6 bases). The germline V gene has CDR1 LGHDT and CDR2 YNNKEL (reference sequence). This CDR3 spans 16 amino acids. The CDR3 spells CARSQDGGGLAYGYTF. In nucleotides, the CDR3 is TGTGCCCGCAGCCAAGATGGGGGGGGGCTGGCGTATGGCTACACCTTC.

This clonotype has just a few counts. J is TRBJ1-4 and V is TRBV12-3 or TRBV12-4, with D possibly matching TRBD1 (6 bases). The ends were cut back, 2 bases at V and 7 bases at J, with 14 bases in the middle. The CDR3 has 15 residues. The CDR3 sequence: CASSLSGGGSEKLFF. The CDR3 DNA sequence: TGTGCCAGCAGTTTAAGCGGGGGCGGGAGTGAAAAACTGTTTTTT.

This clonotype appeared a single time. The junction shows a germline mismatch at one end, possibly a read error. The V and J genes are TRBV18 and TRBJ1-2; D not certain. CDR3 size: 14 residues. Germline V gene lookup returns CDR1 KGHSH and CDR2 LQKENI. DNA of the CDR3: TGTGCCGGCTCACAAACTGTAGGCGCCTATGGCTACACCTTC. Translated, it gives CAGSQTVGAYGYTF.

This clonotype occurred many times. The chain couples TRBV18 to TRBJ1-2, with 9 nucleotides matching TRBD1. CDR1 is KGHSH and CDR2 is LQKENI in the germline V gene. The CDR3 is 15 residues long. J gave up 4 bases and V 3 bases, and 6 bases lay outside the gene matches. The CDR3: CASSPRDRAGYGYTF. In DNA, the CDR3 is TGTGCCAGCTCACCCCGGGACAGGGCGGGCTATGGCTACACCTTC. The full variable domain, rest sourced from reference TRBV18 and TRBJ1-2, is NAGVMQNPRHLVRRRGQEARLRCSPMKGHSHVYWYRQLPEEGLKFMVYLQKENIIDESGMPKERFSAEFPKEGPSILRIQQVVRGDSAAYFCASSPRDRAGYGYTFGSGTRLTVV.

In DNA form, the CDR3 reads TGCGCCAGCAGCCCGGAGTTGCTCACTGAAGCTTTCTTT. Translating gives CASSPELLTEAFF. The chain recombines TRBV5-1 with TRBJ1-1; D gene unclear. V was shortened by 4 bases and J by 4 bases, with 11 bases between the two germline ends. Looked up from germline, CDR1 is SGHRS and CDR2 is YFSETQ. This CDR3 has 13 amino acids.

This clonotype turned up a few times. A much larger clone lies one base from this, so it may be a read error. V is TRBV27 and J is TRBJ1-5; D possibly corresponds to TRBD1 (5 bases). From germline, CDR1 is MNHEY and CDR2 SMNVEV (reference sequence). This CDR3 is built from 13 residues. Trimming stripped 0 bases from V and 9 bases from J, with 9 bases between. CDR3 coding DNA: TGTGCCAGCAGTTTATCGGGGGTTCGGCCCCAGCATTTT. It yields the protein CASSLSGVRPQHF.

This rearrangement joins TRBV7-2 to TRBJ1-2, with a tentative D call TRBD1 (6 bases). CDR1 and CDR2 (germline): SGHTA, FQGNSA. V was cut by 4 bases and J by 0 bases, with 12 bases left in between. This CDR3 has 15 residues. In DNA form, the CDR3 reads TGTGCCAGCAGCTCACAGGGAGGCACTAACTATGGCTACACCTTC. Amino acids: CASSSQGGTNYGYTF.

V and J are TRBV2 and TRBJ1-2; perhaps TRBD1 as D (5 bases). The CDR3 contains 14 residues. The germline V gene has CDR1 SNHLY and CDR2 FYNNEI. The V end was cut by 5 bases, the J end by 8 bases, with 18 bases between. CDR3 DNA sequence: TGTGCCAGCAGTATTTCAGGGTCCACCGGCGGCTACACCTTC. Protein sequence: CASSISGSTGGYTF.

This clonotype was observed a handful of times. This sequence joins TRBV4-3 and TRBJ1-2, with D hard to call. Germline values: CDR1 LGHNA, CDR2 YSLEER. The CDR3 runs to 14 residues. Trimming cost V 0 bases and J 4 bases, with 9 bases left between them. The CDR3 loop is CASSQEFGSYGYTF. The DNA of the CDR3 is TGCGCCAGCAGCCAAGAATTCGGTTCCTATGGCTACACCTTC.

The chain couples TRBV5-1 to TRBJ1-2; D is undetermined. CDR3 length: 13 amino acids. In germline, CDR1 is SGHRS, CDR2 YFSETQ. V shed 0 bases and J shed 4 bases, with 7 bases lying between them. The CDR3 here is CASSLDGIYGYTF. The CDR3 DNA follows: TGCGCCAGCAGCTTGGATGGCATCTATGGCTACACCTTC.

This clonotype has more than one count but fewer than ten. V and J are TRBV6-2 or TRBV6-3 and TRBJ2-7, with TRBD2 matching 9 bases. Germline loops: CDR1 MNHEY, CDR2 SVGEGT. V was clipped by 6 bases and J by 4 bases; unmatched bases: 13. CDR3 length: 16 amino acids. The CDR3 DNA is TGTGCCAGCAGCAAATTGGGGACTAGCACCACTTACGAGCAGTACTTC. Residues: CASSKLGTSTTYEQYF.

The chain uses TRBV24-1 and TRBJ2-1; 9 bases agree with TRBD2. CDR1 is KGHDR, CDR2 SFDVKD, per germline. Trimming took 5 bases from V and 4 from J; bases not matched to a gene: 2. The CDR3 is 14 amino acids. The CDR3 loop is CATSGSGGYNEQFF. The CDR3 DNA is TGTGCCACCAGTGGTAGCGGGGGATACAATGAGCAGTTCTTC.

This clonotype was seen more than once but under ten times. The junction shows a germline mismatch at one end, possibly a read error. The CDR3 here is CSALWTSVPNERFF. CDR3 coding DNA: TGCAGTGCTTTATGGACTAGCGTCCCAAATGAGCGGTTCTTC. The chain links TRBV20-1 to TRBJ2-1; 9 bases align to TRBD2. CDR1 is DFQATT, CDR2 SNEGSKA, per germline (reference sequence). The CDR3 is made up of 14 amino acids.

The rearrangement joins TRBV5-1 to TRBJ2-3; tentative D call: TRBD1 (6 bases). Germline V lookup: CDR1 SGHRS, CDR2 YFSETQ. The CDR3 is 14 amino acids. V lost 4 bases and J 3 bases, leaving 12 bases between the germline ends. CDR3 sequence: CASSVTGYTDTQYF. CDR3 DNA: TGCGCCAGCAGCGTGACAGGTTATACAGATACGCAGTATTTT.

This clonotype showed up just a few times. The rearrangement joins TRBV9 to TRBJ1-4, with 7 positions matching TRBD1. This CDR3 has 15 residues. Trimming took 7 bases from V and 4 from J; bases not matched to a gene: 10. Germline V gene lookup returns CDR1 SGDLS and CDR2 YYNGEE. Written as DNA, the CDR3 is TGTGCCAGCGGCAGGGGGACGGGACTTAATGAAAAACTGTTTTTT. Its protein product is CASGRGTGLNEKLFF. The full variable domain, with the rest looked up from reference TRBV9 and TRBJ1-4, is DSGVTQTPKHLITATGQRVTLRCSPRSGDLSVYWYQQSLDQGLQFLIQYYNGEERAKGNILERFSAQQFPDLHSELNLSSLELGDSALYFCASGRGTGLNEKLFFGSGTQLSVL.

Only a few counts were recorded for this clonotype. V usage is TRBV6-2 or TRBV6-3 and J usage is TRBJ2-7; perhaps D is TRBD1 or TRBD2 (6 bases each). V was cut by 6 bases and J by 3 bases, with 18 bases left in between. CDR3 length equals 15 residues. Germline CDR1 is MNHEY and CDR2 is SVGEGT. CDR3 coding DNA: TGTGCCAGCAGCCTCGGGGGCGGAGGAATCTACGAGCAGTACTTC. It encodes CASSLGGGGIYEQYF.

This chain connects TRBV25-1 to TRBJ2-1; 7 bases align to TRBD1. This CDR3 is 17 amino acids long. Trimming removed 2 bases from V and 15 bases from J; junction bases left unmatched: 22. Per germline, CDR1 MGHDK and CDR2 SYGVNS. CDR3 in DNA: TGTGCCAGCAGTGAACACCGGGACAGCTCCCTTCGGAATGATTGGTTCTTC. Translating it yields CASSEHRDSSLRNDWFF. The variable domain in full, with the rest retrieved from reference TRBV25-1 and TRBJ2-1, is EADIYQTPRYLVIGTGKKITLECSQTMGHDKMYWYQQDPGMELHLIHYSYGVNSTEKGDLSSESTVSRIRTEHFPLTLESARPSHTSQYLCASSEHRDSSLRNDWFFGPGTRLTVL.

The table lists this clonotype with a few counts. This rearrangement joins TRBV6-6 to TRBJ1-2; a possible D gene is TRBD1 (6 bases). The V end was cut by 8 bases, the J end by 8 bases, with 18 bases between. Germline V gene lookup returns CDR1 MNHNY and CDR2 SVGAGI (reference sequence). The length of the CDR3 is 13 residues. CDR3 sequence: CASGQDSLLGYTF. CDR3 nucleotides: TGTGCCAGCGGCCAGGACAGCTTGTTGGGCTACACCTTC.

There are many counts of this clonotype. The junction and the germline gene differ at one end; a read error may be behind it. The chain is built from TRBV5-1 and TRBJ1-1; 7 bases are a match to TRBD1. The CDR3 is 14 residues long. Germline V gene data show CDR1 as SGHRS and CDR2 as YFSETQ. CDR3: CASSLRQGNTEAFF. The CDR3 DNA is TGTGCCAGCAGTTTAAGACAGGGGAACACTGAAGCTTTCTTT.

J is TRBJ1-5 and V is TRBV6-5; TRBD1 is a possible D gene (5 bases). This CDR3 has 14 residues. CDR1 MNHEY and CDR2 SVGAGI come from the germline V gene. V shed 5 bases and J shed 4 bases, with 12 bases lying between them. CDR3 coding DNA: TGTGCCAGCAGTCCGGACTGGGGGAATCAGCCCCAGCATTTT. It translates to CASSPDWGNQPQHF.

The sample holds many counts of this clonotype. The chain combines TRBV20-1 with TRBJ2-5, with TRBD2 identical over 10 bases. Germline CDR1 DFQATT, CDR2 SNEGSKA (reference sequence). This CDR3 comprises 14 residues. The V and J ends lost 1 base and 5 bases, in that order; junction bases with no gene match: 4. The CDR3 nucleotides read TGCAGTGCTAGAGCTAGCGGGGGTGGGGAGACCCAGTACTTC. It is translated as CSARASGGGETQYF.

This clonotype was found a few times. The chain has TRBV4-3 and TRBJ1-2; D might be TRBD1 (6 bases). The V end was cut by 1 base, the J end by 5 bases, with 26 bases between. CDR1 and CDR2 from the germline V gene are LGHNA and YSLEER. The CDR3 consists of 19 residues. Here the CDR3 reads CASSQGRGTGGPLGYGYTF. In DNA, the CDR3 is TGCGCCAGCAGCCAAGGGAGGGGGACGGGAGGCCCCCTAGGGTATGGCTACACCTTC.

This clonotype was counted a few times. The chain combines TRBV3-1 with TRBJ2-1; 9 positions agree with TRBD2. From germline, CDR1 is LGHDT and CDR2 YNNKEL (reference sequence). The CDR3 runs to 15 residues. V shed 0 bases, J shed 9 bases, and the junction held 6 bases outside the gene matches. This chain's CDR3 is CASSQERLAGTEQFF. The CDR3 DNA follows: TGTGCCAGCAGCCAAGAAAGGCTAGCGGGGACTGAGCAGTTCTTC.